Shown below are 17 T cell receptor beta chains from a single sample sequenced in a study of T-cell memory formation after mild COVID-19. TCRdb used MiXCR to reprocess the 5' RACE reads, holding one entry per CDR3 protein. The table records approximately 480,000 distinct CDR3 sequences, 15% to 20% of them present only once. The sample comprised PBMCs or a T cell subset sorted from them (not recorded which). These receptors originate from an adult woman who had mild COVID-19 (a few samples of this study predate the infection). Cell type and time point are not known.

This clonotype was seen a few times. CDR3 sequence (DNA): TGTGCCAGCAAGGGACTAGCGGGTTCCTACAATGAGCAGTTCTTC. This translates into CASKGLAGSYNEQFF. The chain carries TRBV6-2 or TRBV6-3 and TRBJ2-1, with 12 nucleotides matching TRBD2. The ends lost 7 bases at V and 1 base at J; junction bases unmatched: 2. The germline V gene has CDR1 MNHEY and CDR2 SVGEGT. The CDR3 spans 15 residues.

This clonotype has more than one count but fewer than ten. The chain carries TRBV18 and TRBJ1-5, with TRBD1 as a possible D gene (5 bases). The CDR3 sequence is 15 residues long. In germline, CDR1 is KGHSH, CDR2 LQKENI. Deletions cut 0 bases from V and 3 bases from J, with 9 bases between. The CDR3 region has the DNA TGTGCCAGCTCACCACCAGACAGTCACAATCAGCCCCAGCATTTT. Its translation is CASSPPDSHNQPQHF.

The chain uses TRBV6-6 and TRBJ1-6, with a tentative D call TRBD1 (6 bases). Trimming shortened V by 6 bases and J by 7 bases, and 10 bases separated the two germline ends. This CDR3 has 13 residues. Germline assignment: CDR1 MNHNY and CDR2 SVGAGI (reference sequence). CDR3 amino acids: CASRHRENSPLHF. The CDR3, as DNA: TGTGCCAGCAGACACAGGGAGAATTCACCCCTCCACTTT.

In this sample, this clonotype turned up many times. The CDR3 region is CASSWGQNTEAFF. CDR3 DNA sequence: TGTGCCAGCAGCTGGGGACAAAACACTGAAGCTTTCTTT. The chain links TRBV6-1 to TRBJ1-1, with D tentatively TRBD1 (6 bases). Trimming pared 6 bases from V and 2 bases from J, leaving 10 bases between. The germline V gene encodes CDR1 MNHNS and CDR2 SASEGT. CDR3 size: 13 residues.

J is TRBJ2-3 and V is TRBV14; 7 bases are a match to TRBD2. The CDR3 has 16 amino acids. Germline loops: CDR1 SGHDN, CDR2 FVKESK. V gave up 1 base and J gave up 2 bases; unmatched junction bases: 6. CDR3 sequence: CASSQVAGVFTDTQYF. In DNA, the CDR3 is TGTGCCAGCAGCCAAGTCGCGGGGGTATTCACAGATACGCAGTATTTT.

This clonotype was observed a few times. V and J are TRBV6-5 and TRBJ2-3; TRBD1 agrees at 9 bases. V shed 6 bases and J 1 base; nucleotides not matched to a gene: 5. This CDR3 region has 15 residues. Per germline, CDR1 MNHEY and CDR2 SVGAGI. Written as DNA, the CDR3 is TGTGCCAGCAGGAGAACAGGGGGCCGCACAGATACGCAGTATTTT. Its protein product is CASRRTGGRTDTQYF.

The chain uses TRBV6-5 and TRBJ2-7; weak D call: TRBD2 (6 bases). V dropped 2 bases and J dropped 2 bases, with 16 bases sitting between them. The CDR3 has 16 amino acids. Looked up from germline, CDR1 is MNHEY and CDR2 is SVGAGI. The CDR3 DNA reads as TGTGCCAGCAGTTACCTGGCGGGCGGGATCACCTACGAGCAGTACTTC. This sequence encodes CASSYLAGGITYEQYF.

This chain links TRBV7-2 with TRBJ2-1; tentative D call: TRBD1 (6 bases). The CDR3 consists of 18 residues. The germline V and J ends were trimmed by 3 bases and 4 bases, with 22 bases remaining between them. Germline-derived CDR1 and CDR2 are SGHTA and FQGNSA. CDR3 amino acids: CASSLSPRGRQRYNEQFF. The CDR3 nucleotides read TGTGCCAGCAGCTTGAGTCCCAGGGGCAGGCAAAGATACAATGAGCAGTTCTTC. Variable domain in full (rest from reference TRBV7-2 and TRBJ2-1): GAGVSQSPSNKVTEKGKDVELRCDPISGHTALYWYRQSLGQGLEFLIYFQGNSAPDKSGLPSDRFSAERTGGSVSTLTIQRTQQEDSAVYLCASSLSPRGRQRYNEQFFGPGTRLTVL.

The CDR3 sequence is CASTLRGQPNTGELFF. The CDR3 nucleotides read TGTGCCAGCACCCTTCGGGGACAGCCGAACACCGGGGAGCTGTTTTTT. The J gene is TRBJ2-2, the V gene TRBV12-3 or TRBV12-4; 7 bases align to TRBD1. The ends lost 7 bases at V and 0 bases at J; junction bases unmatched: 8. The CDR3 loop spans 16 amino acids.

The chain combines TRBV6-6 with TRBJ2-7; D remains unclear. CDR1 and CDR2 (germline): MNHNY, SVGAGI (reference sequence). Trimming pared 6 bases from V and 2 bases from J, leaving 5 bases between. This CDR3 spans 11 amino acids. CDR3 sequence: CASRAPYEQYF. The CDR3 DNA sequence: TGTGCCAGCAGGGCTCCCTACGAGCAGTACTTC.

This clonotype was counted ten times or more. The chain uses TRBV29-1 and TRBJ2-1, with TRBD2 as a possible D gene (5 bases). V was cut by 5 bases and J by 4 bases, with 12 bases left in between. Germline V gives CDR1 SQVTM, CDR2 ANQGSEA. This CDR3 is built from 13 residues. CDR3 sequence reads: CSVPGVKYNEQFF. DNA for the CDR3: TGCAGCGTTCCCGGGGTGAAATACAATGAGCAGTTCTTC.

This clonotype came up a few times. This chain uses TRBV4-1 with TRBJ2-1, with 10 positions matching TRBD2. V gave up 8 bases and J gave up 9 bases; unmatched junction bases: 10. CDR1 and CDR2 (germline): MGHRA, YSYEKL. The CDR3 loop spans 14 amino acids. CDR3 sequence (DNA): TGCGCCAGCGCCAAACTAGCGGGGACTGGTGAGCAGTTCTTC. Its translation: CASAKLAGTGEQFF.

This clonotype was detected a few times. The chain carries TRBV7-9 and TRBJ1-2, with D possibly being TRBD1 (5 bases). Per germline, CDR1 SEHNR and CDR2 FQNEAQ (reference sequence). The ends were cut back, 5 bases at V and 4 bases at J, with 14 bases in the middle. The CDR3 has 14 amino acids. CDR3 nucleotides: TGTGCCAGCAGCCCTGGGACGTCGAGCTATGGCTACACCTTC. It codes for CASSPGTSSYGYTF.

CDR3 nucleotide sequence: TGTGCCAGCAGGCCCGAAGCGGCCCGGAAGGGGGTCAACACTGAAGCTTTCTTT. Encoded protein: CASRPEAARKGVNTEAFF. The chain is built from TRBV27 and TRBJ1-1; tentatively, D is TRBD1 (6 bases). The germline V gene has CDR1 MNHEY and CDR2 SMNVEV (reference sequence). Trimming took 6 bases from V and 2 from J, leaving 25 bases between them. CDR3 length: 18 amino acids.

The chain combines TRBV7-3 with TRBJ1-1; D uncertain. Germline CDR1 and CDR2: SGHTA and FQGTGA. CDR3 size: 13 residues. The germline V and J ends were trimmed by 1 base and 6 bases, with 9 bases remaining between them. Here the CDR3 reads CASSLIGTSEAFF. Written as DNA, the CDR3 is TGTGCCAGCAGCTTAATAGGAACCTCTGAAGCTTTCTTT.

A few counts support this clonotype. This rearrangement joins TRBV20-1 to TRBJ2-7; possible D gene TRBD1, 6 bases. This CDR3 is 15 amino acids long. Germline-derived CDR1 and CDR2 are DFQATT and SNEGSKA (reference sequence). Trimming shortened V by 4 bases and J by 6 bases, and 22 bases separated the two germline ends. Here the CDR3 DNA reads TGCAGTGCTAACGTAGGCAGGGGTCGCGTGGGCGAGCAGTACTTC. This codes for CSANVGRGRVGEQYF.

This clonotype was observed a handful of times. The chain recombines TRBV7-9 with TRBJ2-3, with 14 bases that match TRBD2. CDR3 length: 19 residues. Trimming at V came to 4 bases and at J to 2 bases, leaving 11 bases not matched to a gene. From germline, CDR1 is SEHNR and CDR2 FQNEAQ (reference sequence). CDR3 nucleotide sequence: TGTGCCAGCAGCTCCACCGGGACTAGCGGGAGTGAGGTCACAGATACGCAGTATTTT. It translates to CASSSTGTSGSEVTDTQYF.